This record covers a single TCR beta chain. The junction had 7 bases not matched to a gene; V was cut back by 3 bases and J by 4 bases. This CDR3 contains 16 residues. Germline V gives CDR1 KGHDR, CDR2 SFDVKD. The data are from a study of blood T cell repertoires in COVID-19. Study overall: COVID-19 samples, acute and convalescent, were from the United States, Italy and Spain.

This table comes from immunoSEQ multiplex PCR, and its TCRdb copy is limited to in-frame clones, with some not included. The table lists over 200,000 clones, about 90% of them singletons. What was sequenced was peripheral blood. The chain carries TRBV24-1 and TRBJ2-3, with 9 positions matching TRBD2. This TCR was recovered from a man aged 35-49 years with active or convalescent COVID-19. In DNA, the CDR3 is TGTGCCACCAGTGATAGGTCGCGGGGGGGCTCAGATACGCAGTATTTT. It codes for CATSDRSRGGSDTQYF.